This note documents a single T cell receptor (beta chain) sequence. This sample is drawn from a study of control samples from healthy donors and cancer patients. V dropped 1 base and J dropped 3 bases, with 10 bases sitting between them. The length of the CDR3 is 14 residues. From germline, CDR1 is MNHNS and CDR2 SASEGT. Generated by immunoSEQ multiplex PCR, the TCRdb table keeps only in-frame clones and is missing some. Among about 83,000 clones listed, roughly 91% were seen once. The chain recombines TRBV6-1 with TRBJ2-7; no firm D call. The material sequenced was blood. The clonotype was recovered from a man aged 45-65 years in good health. CDR3 DNA: TGTGCCAGCAGTGAAGGCCCATCCGGCTACGAGCAGTACTTC. This encodes CASSEGPSGYEQYF.